This T cell receptor (beta chain) is from a study of radiotherapy plus CTLA-4 blockade in lung cancer. TCRdb's copy holds only in-frame clones and misses some; the assay was immunoSEQ multiplex PCR. The sample holds about 99,000 clones, around nine tenths seen once. Here the sequenced sample was peripheral blood, taken from a patient treated with radiotherapy plus ipilimumab. The clonotype originates from a human donor with non-small cell lung cancer that progressed on radiotherapy plus ipilimumab.

CDR3 DNA sequence: TGTGCCAGCAGCTTAGCGGTGGGACTGAACAATGAGCAGTTCTTC. This translates into CASSLAVGLNNEQFF. The chain links TRBV7-9 to TRBJ2-1; weak D call: TRBD2 (6 bases). The CDR3 extends over 15 amino acids. Trimming shortened V by 0 bases and J by 5 bases, and 11 bases separated the two germline ends. Germline V CDR1 and CDR2: SEHNR, FQNEAQ (reference sequence).